The next 29 T cell receptor beta chains were all read from a single sample in a study of T-cell memory formation after mild COVID-19. TCRdb re-analysed the 5' RACE reads in MiXCR, keeping a single row per CDR3 protein. The table includes about 290,000 distinct CDR3 sequences, more than 15% detected once. The sample taken for sequencing was PBMCs or a T cell subset sorted from them (not recorded which). All receptors derive from a man aged 18 to 30 who had mild COVID-19 (a few samples of this study predate the infection). Cell type and time point are not known.

This clonotype was picked up a small number of times. The chain uses TRBV3-1 and TRBJ1-1, with a possible D match to TRBD1 (5 bases). V was cut by 0 bases and J by 1 base, with 9 bases left in between. The CDR3 runs 15 residues. CDR1 and CDR2 (germline): LGHDT, YNNKEL (reference sequence). The CDR3 protein is CASSQEGGENTEAFF. The CDR3 coding sequence is TGTGCCAGCAGCCAAGAGGGGGGGGAGAACACTGAAGCTTTCTTT. The whole variable domain, filled in from reference TRBV3-1 and TRBJ1-1, reads DTAVSQTPKYLVTQMGNDKSIKCEQNLGHDTMYWYKQDSKKFLKIMFSYNNKELIINETVPNRFSPKSPDKAHLNLHINSLELGDSAVYFCASSQEGGENTEAFFGQGTRLTVV.

This clonotype appeared a few times. Here the CDR3 DNA reads TGTGCCAGCAGCTCCAGACCGGGGGCACAAGAGACCCAGTACTTC. Translating it yields CASSSRPGAQETQYF. The chain has TRBV7-3 and TRBJ2-5; D possibly uses TRBD1 or TRBD2 (6 bases each). Trimming shortened V by 4 bases and J by 2 bases, and 14 bases separated the two germline ends. The germline V gene has CDR1 SGHTA and CDR2 FQGTGA. The CDR3 spans 15 residues. The variable domain in full, with the rest retrieved from reference TRBV7-3 and TRBJ2-5, is GAGVSQTPSNKVTEKGKYVELRCDPISGHTALYWYRQSLGQGPEFLIYFQGTGAADDSGLPNDRFFAVRPEGSVSTLKIQRTERGDSAVYLCASSSRPGAQETQYFGPGTRLLVL.

The chain is built from TRBV12-3 or TRBV12-4 and TRBJ2-3, with TRBD2 identical over 8 bases. The ends lost 7 bases at V and 0 bases at J; junction bases unmatched: 9. There are 16 residues in the CDR3. The CDR3 DNA follows: TGTGCCAGCACTTTCAATAGCGGGGCTAGCACAGATACGCAGTATTTT. Its translation: CASTFNSGASTDTQYF.

This clonotype was seen ten or more times. This chain joins TRBV3-1 and TRBJ1-5; possibly TRBD1 for D (5 bases). V shed 0 bases and J shed 3 bases, with 9 bases lying between them. The length of the CDR3 is 15 residues. Germline assignment: CDR1 LGHDT and CDR2 YNNKEL (reference sequence). The CDR3 coding sequence is TGTGCCAGCAGCCAAGACACAGGTCTCAATCAGCCCCAGCATTTT. This gives the protein CASSQDTGLNQPQHF.

The chain joins TRBV20-1 to TRBJ2-2; D may be TRBD2 (6 bases). This CDR3 spans 14 amino acids. Trimming left V 4 bases short and J 0 bases short, with 9 bases between. Germline values: CDR1 DFQATT, CDR2 SNEGSKA (reference sequence). CDR3 region: CSAKGLANTGELFF. For the CDR3, the DNA is TGCAGTGCTAAGGGACTTGCGAACACCGGGGAGCTGTTTTTT.

This chain joins TRBV9 and TRBJ2-1; the D gene is possibly TRBD1 (6 bases). The CDR3 runs 15 residues. The ends were cut back, 0 bases at V and 9 bases at J, with 16 bases in the middle. Germline-derived CDR1 and CDR2 are SGDLS and YYNGEE. The CDR3 spells CASSVGSGEGLEQFF. In nucleotides, the CDR3 is TGTGCCAGCAGCGTAGGGTCAGGGGAAGGGCTTGAGCAGTTCTTC.

This chain uses TRBV18 with TRBJ2-5; D is perhaps TRBD2 (7 bases). The CDR3 contains 15 residues. The V gene lost 5 bases and the J gene lost 4 bases, with 17 bases spanning the gap. The germline V gene encodes CDR1 KGHSH and CDR2 LQKENI. CDR3 loop: CASSLVGGPRETQYF. DNA of the CDR3: TGTGCCAGCTCATTGGTCGGGGGGCCTCGAGAGACCCAGTACTTC.

This clonotype occurred once. This rearrangement joins TRBV14 to TRBJ2-3; D may be TRBD2 (5 bases). The CDR3 length is 16 residues. Germline V lookup: CDR1 SGHDN, CDR2 FVKESK. V dropped 1 base and J dropped 2 bases, with 13 bases sitting between them. The CDR3 DNA is TGTGCCAGCAGCCAAGTGGGAGCGGTTTACACAGATACGCAGTATTTT. This gives the protein CASSQVGAVYTDTQYF.

This clonotype appeared a few times. The gene calls are TRBV12-3 or TRBV12-4 and TRBJ1-6; D not certain. The V gene lost 6 bases and the J gene lost 18 bases, with 21 bases spanning the gap. The CDR3 runs 13 residues. The CDR3 region is CASRLGSAGPHHF. DNA of the CDR3: TGTGCCAGCAGACTTGGAAGTGCCGGGCCTCACCACTTT.

This sequence joins TRBV5-1 and TRBJ2-7; D remains unclear. The V end was cut by 4 bases, the J end by 2 bases, with 19 bases between. The CDR3 is made up of 16 amino acids. Germline values: CDR1 SGHRS, CDR2 YFSETQ. CDR3 in amino acids: CASSPWKVLGTYEQYF. The CDR3 DNA follows: TGCGCCAGCAGCCCCTGGAAGGTTCTGGGTACCTACGAGCAGTACTTC.

V usage is TRBV9 and J usage is TRBJ2-1; tentatively, D is TRBD2 (6 bases). The V and J ends lost 0 bases and 5 bases respectively, with 9 bases between them. Germline assignment: CDR1 SGDLS and CDR2 YYNGEE. The CDR3 runs 14 residues. CDR3 sequence reads: CASSVGPGDNEQFF. CDR3 DNA sequence: TGTGCCAGCAGCGTAGGGCCGGGGGACAATGAGCAGTTCTTC.

A few counts support this clonotype. V usage is TRBV4-1 and J usage is TRBJ2-7; maybe TRBD2 (5 bases). V lost 2 bases to trimming and J lost 2 bases, with 13 bases between them. Germline CDR1 reads MGHRA; CDR2 reads YSYEKL. The CDR3 sequence is 15 residues long. In DNA, the CDR3 is TGCGCCAGCAGCCAAACCCCGTGGGGAGCCTACGAGCAGTACTTC. Its protein product is CASSQTPWGAYEQYF.

The chain combines TRBV18 with TRBJ2-4, with D hard to call. The CDR3 consists of 17 residues. Germline CDR1 is KGHSH and CDR2 is LQKENI. V lost 3 bases to trimming and J lost 0 bases, with 15 bases between them. The CDR3: CASSPTRQVLAKNIQYF. CDR3 sequence (DNA): TGTGCCAGCTCACCCACACGGCAGGTCCTAGCCAAAAACATTCAGTACTTC.

This clonotype appeared a few times. The chain is built from TRBV4-3 and TRBJ2-7; no firm D call. Germline assignment: CDR1 LGHNA and CDR2 YSLEER. CDR3 length equals 15 residues. Trimming shortened V by 1 base and J by 0 bases, and 10 bases separated the two germline ends. Here the CDR3 reads CASSQARSNSYEQYF. The CDR3 DNA follows: TGCGCCAGCAGCCAAGCGAGATCGAACTCCTACGAGCAGTACTTC.

This clonotype was detected a few times. The chain has TRBV6-2 or TRBV6-3 and TRBJ2-7; D is possibly TRBD1 (6 bases). The V end was cut by 6 bases, the J end by 2 bases, with 11 bases between. This CDR3 is built from 13 residues. Germline CDR1 reads MNHEY; CDR2 reads SVGEGT. CDR3 DNA: TGTGCCAGCAGGGACGGACAGACCTACGAGCAGTACTTC. It translates to CASRDGQTYEQYF.

V is TRBV6-6 and J is TRBJ2-7; 8 nucleotides match TRBD2. V was pared by 2 bases and J by 0 bases, with 6 bases of the junction left unmatched. The CDR3 contains 16 residues. The germline gives CDR1 MNHNY, CDR2 SVGAGI (reference sequence). The DNA for the CDR3 is TGTGCCAGCAGTTACCCCGGGGGGGGGAGCTCCTACGAGCAGTACTTC. Translation: CASSYPGGGSSYEQYF.

The rearrangement uses TRBV12-3 or TRBV12-4 and TRBJ2-2, with D perhaps TRBD1 (6 bases). The CDR3 spans 14 residues. V lost 10 bases and J 6 bases, leaving 18 bases between the germline ends. CDR3 protein: CATAEDRAAGELFF. The CDR3, as DNA: TGTGCCACCGCCGAGGACAGAGCGGCCGGGGAGCTGTTTTTT.

This clonotype was seen a few times. V gene TRBV7-2 combines with J gene TRBJ2-2; unclear D gene. V was cut by 6 bases and J by 4 bases, with 12 bases left in between. The germline V gene has CDR1 SGHTA and CDR2 FQGNSA. CDR3 length equals 14 residues. The CDR3 sequence is CASSRGPITGELFF. In DNA, the CDR3 is TGTGCCAGCAGTCGAGGACCGATCACCGGGGAGCTGTTTTTT.

The sample holds many counts of this clonotype. The rearrangement links TRBV12-3 or TRBV12-4 to TRBJ1-1; D unclear. CDR3 size: 11 residues. Trimming cost V 6 bases and J 3 bases, with 5 bases left between them. Here the CDR3 reads CASSLYTEAFF. The CDR3, as DNA: TGTGCCAGCAGCTTATACACTGAAGCTTTCTTT.

The gene calls are TRBV4-2 and TRBJ2-5; perhaps D is TRBD1 or TRBD2 (5 bases each). CDR1 and CDR2 from the germline V gene are LGHNA and YNFKEQ. V was shortened by 0 bases and J by 6 bases, with 11 bases between the two germline ends. The CDR3 contains 14 residues. In DNA form, the CDR3 reads TGTGCCAGCAGCCAAGATCGGGGACGCAAGACCCAGTACTTC. Translating it yields CASSQDRGRKTQYF.

This clonotype has a handful of counts. This chain connects TRBV10-3 to TRBJ1-5, with unresolved D. Germline CDR1 reads ENHRY; CDR2 reads SYGVKD. V shed 0 bases and J shed 4 bases, with 13 bases lying between them. The CDR3 is made up of 16 amino acids. The CDR3 loop is CAISESGGKSNQPQHF. The CDR3 DNA is TGTGCCATCAGTGAGTCGGGAGGGAAGTCGAATCAGCCCCAGCATTTT.

This clonotype was detected only once. The rearrangement joins TRBV12-3 or TRBV12-4 to TRBJ2-7; 7 bases match TRBD1. V lost 9 bases to trimming and J lost 0 bases; unmatched junction nucleotides: 8. This CDR3 is built from 14 residues. The CDR3 coding sequence is TGTGCCAGTAGGGGGCAGGGTCTCTCCTACGAGCAGTACTTC. Translated: CASRGQGLSYEQYF.

This clonotype showed up just a few times. The V and J genes are TRBV20-1 and TRBJ2-3, with TRBD1 matching 8 bases. Trimming removed 6 bases from V and 2 bases from J; junction bases left unmatched: 7. In germline, CDR1 is DFQATT, CDR2 SNEGSKA (reference sequence). The CDR3 covers 14 residues. CDR3 sequence reads: CSARGLRYTDTQYF. CDR3 DNA sequence: TGCAGTGCCAGGGGGCTCCGCTACACAGATACGCAGTATTTT.

The chain employs TRBV12-3 or TRBV12-4 and TRBJ2-3; 8 nucleotides agree with TRBD2. The CDR3 has 15 amino acids. The V segment lost 6 bases and the J segment 0 bases; nucleotides outside the gene matches: 5. The CDR3 loop is CASRVSGTSTDTQYF. The DNA of the CDR3 is TGTGCCAGCAGAGTTAGCGGGACTAGCACAGATACGCAGTATTTT.

The gene calls are TRBV4-3 and TRBJ2-1; TRBD2 matches 9 bases. The CDR3 totals 16 residues. Trimming at V came to 1 base and at J to 7 bases, leaving 8 bases not matched to a gene. The germline CDR1 and CDR2 sequences are LGHNA and YSLEER. The DNA for the CDR3 is TGCGCCAGCAGCCAAGGTGCGGGGGGGTCAGGAAATGAGCAGTTCTTC. Translated: CASSQGAGGSGNEQFF.

The gene calls are TRBV5-1 and TRBJ2-5; D possibly corresponds to TRBD2 (7 bases). V lost 7 bases, J lost 1 base, and 11 bases lay in between. The CDR3 consists of 13 residues. Germline-derived CDR1 and CDR2 are SGHRS and YFSETQ. The CDR3: CASGGGAQETQYF. CDR3 nucleotides: TGCGCCAGCGGCGGGGGCGCCCAAGAGACCCAGTACTTC.

This clonotype has a handful of counts. The chain joins TRBV28 to TRBJ2-5; D not certain. V shed 7 bases and J shed 4 bases, with 16 bases lying between them. The CDR3 consists of 14 residues. Per the germline V gene, CDR1 is MDHEN and CDR2 is SYDVKM. This chain's CDR3 is CASTGGYGRETQYF. The DNA for the CDR3 is TGTGCCAGCACGGGCGGATACGGGCGAGAGACCCAGTACTTC.

The table lists this clonotype with a few counts. V is TRBV4-3 and J is TRBJ2-1; D possibly uses TRBD1 or TRBD2 (5 bases each). Germline CDR1 is LGHNA and CDR2 is YSLEER. The CDR3 is made up of 15 amino acids. V was trimmed by 0 bases and J by 1 base, leaving 7 bases between them. The CDR3 is CASSQDGGSYNEQFF. The CDR3 DNA follows: TGCGCCAGCAGCCAAGATGGGGGTTCCTACAATGAGCAGTTCTTC.

V is TRBV9 and J is TRBJ2-5; 9 nucleotides match TRBD2. The V segment lost 3 bases and the J segment 3 bases; nucleotides outside the gene matches: 9. The CDR3 has 16 residues. The germline CDR1 and CDR2 sequences are SGDLS and YYNGEE. CDR3 residues: CASSARQRGEEETQYF. The DNA of the CDR3 is TGTGCCAGCAGCGCGAGGCAGCGGGGGGAAGAAGAGACCCAGTACTTC.